A selection of T cell receptor beta chains follows, all from one sample in a study of PD-1 and CTLA-4 blockade in melanoma. Assay used: immunoSEQ multiplex PCR; TCRdb lists only in-frame clones, some missing. In the table there are 20,000 to 25,000 clones, more than 70% of which are singletons. The sequenced sample was CD8+ T cells from peripheral blood, obtained before anti-PD-1 treatment. Receptors originate from a human donor with melanoma. CDR3s include the opening cysteine and the closing phenylalanine or tryptophan. A D gene is named only where the DNA matches it firmly. Rows give clone size only sometimes, using once, few, many, or a class for an expanded clone.

d_call	v_call	clone_size	j_call	cdr3_aa	cdr3_nt
.	TRBV5-1	.	TRBJ1-6	CASSLKTDSYNSPLHF	TGCGCCAGCAGCTTGAAGACAGACTCCTATAATTCACCCCTCCACTTT
.	TRBV4-3	.	TRBJ1-6	CASSPTGANSPLHF	TGCGCCAGCAGCCCCACTGGGGCTAATTCACCCCTCCACTTT
.	TRBV28	.	TRBJ1-5	CASSFPTTNQPQHF	TGTGCCAGCAGTTTCCCCACAACTAATCAGCCCCAGCATTTT
.	TRBV28	.	TRBJ1-6	CASSLGPHRDLSYNSPLHF	TGTGCCAGCAGTTTAGGCCCTCACCGGGACCTTTCCTATAATTCACCCCTCCACTTT
.	TRBV4-1	.	TRBJ2-3	CASSQLAGSTDTQYF	TGCGCCAGCAGCCAACTGGCGGGGAGCACAGATACGCAGTATTTT
.	TRBV7-3	.	TRBJ2-5	CASGSEGRETQYF	TGTGCATCGGGCAGCGAGGGTCGAGAGACCCAGTACTTC
.	TRBV2	.	TRBJ2-7	CASSEETGSFYEQYF	TGTGCCAGCAGCGAGGAAACAGGGTCTTTCTACGAGCAGTACTTC
TRBD2	TRBV19	.	TRBJ2-7	CASSPRDSGAYEQYF	TGTGCCAGTAGTCCCCGTGATAGCGGGGCCTACGAGCAGTACTTC
.	TRBV30	.	TRBJ2-7	CAWSKTVYEQYF	TGTGCCTGGAGTAAGACCGTCTACGAGCAGTACTTC
.	TRBV7-6	.	TRBJ2-2	CASTIRDRNANTGELFF	TGTGCCAGCACCATTAGAGACAGAAACGCGAACACCGGGGAGCTGTTTTTT
.	TRBV5-4	.	TRBJ2-1	CASSLGDDEQFF	TGTGCCAGCAGCTTGGGGGACGATGAGCAGTTCTTC
.	TRBV19	.	TRBJ1-5	CASSIYRDGNQPQHF	TGTGCCAGTAGTATCTACAGGGATGGCAATCAGCCCCAGCATTTT
.	TRBV12-3/TRBV12-4	.	TRBJ1-5	CASSSTEMPQHF	TGTGCCAGCAGTTCCACCGAGATGCCCCAGCATTTT
TRBD2	TRBV27	.	TRBJ2-1	CASSYISGGGSYNEQFF	TGTGCCAGCAGCTACATTAGCGGGGGAGGGTCCTACAATGAGCAGTTCTTC
.	TRBV28	.	TRBJ2-7	CASRQAVSYEQYF	TGTGCCAGCCGACAGGCCGTCTCCTACGAGCAGTACTTC
.	TRBV24-1	.	TRBJ1-1	CATSDNLNTEAFF	TGTGCCACCAGTGATAACCTGAACACTGAAGCTTTCTTT
.	TRBV24-1	.	TRBJ2-7	CATSDSGLEQYF	TGTGCCACCAGTGATTCGGGGCTTGAGCAGTACTTC
.	TRBV5-1	.	TRBJ1-2	CASSPADGGEGYGYTF	TGCGCCAGCAGCCCGGCGGATGGGGGGGAGGGCTATGGCTACACCTTC
.	TRBV6-6	.	TRBJ2-7	CASSWGLAFTYEQYF	TGTGCCAGCAGTTGGGGGCTAGCGTTTACCTACGAGCAGTACTTC
.	TRBV28	.	TRBJ1-2	CASSSPLQEILYGYTF	TGTGCCAGCAGTTCCCCTCTACAGGAAATCCTCTATGGCTACACCTTC
TRBD2	TRBV3-1/TRBV3-2	.	TRBJ2-7	CASSLSGDSYEQYF	TGTGCCAGCAGCCTTAGCGGGGACTCCTACGAGCAGTACTTC
.	TRBV27	few	TRBJ1-5	CASSPGRLYSNQPQHF	TGTGCCAGCAGTCCTGGGAGGCTTTATAGCAATCAGCCCCAGCATTTT
.	TRBV10-3	.	TRBJ1-5	CAIRGAGNQPQHF	TGTGCCATCAGAGGGGCCGGCAATCAGCCCCAGCATTTT